Following are 29 T cell receptor beta chains from one sample sequenced in a study of OX40 agonist ivuxolimab in advanced cancers. Some clones are missing from TCRdb's copy, which holds only in-frame ones; the method was immunoSEQ multiplex PCR. The sample carries about 54,000 clones, about 87% recorded once. This specimen was CD4+ or CD8+ T cells sorted from blood, taken in a trial of the OX40 agonist ivuxolimab. Source of these receptors: an adult with an advanced solid tumor such as melanoma, head and neck, liver or kidney cancer.

The chain carries TRBV6-1 and TRBJ2-4; D ambiguous. The V end lost 7 bases, the J end lost 0 bases, and 13 bases lay between the germline ends. The V gene's germline CDR1 is MNHNS and CDR2 SASEGT. The CDR3 loop spans 15 amino acids. The CDR3, as DNA: TGTGCCAGCATCGAAGGTATGGGAGCCAAAAACATTCAGTACTTC. It encodes CASIEGMGAKNIQYF.

The chain has TRBV27 and TRBJ2-5; TRBD2 matches 8 bases. Matching the DNA end better, TRBJ2-7 makes the J call doubtful. The CDR3 runs to 15 residues. CDR1 is MNHEY and CDR2 is SMNVEV in the germline V gene (reference sequence). CDR3 loop: CASRPIRGGSYEQYF. CDR3 sequence (DNA): TGTGCCAGCAGACCGATACGCGGGGGGTCCTACGAGCAGTACTTC.

The chain uses TRBV20-1 and TRBJ2-7; tentatively, D is TRBD2 (5 bases). Between the trimmed V and J ends, which lost 6 bases and 3 bases, there was a span of 9 bases. Germline V gene data show CDR1 as DFQATT and CDR2 as SNEGSKA (reference sequence). The CDR3 contains 11 residues. CDR3 in amino acids: CSANGNYEQYF. CDR3 DNA sequence: TGCAGTGCCAACGGGAACTACGAGCAGTACTTC.

The rearrangement joins TRBV10-1 to TRBJ2-1; 9 bases match TRBD1. Germline V gene data show CDR1 as WNHNN and CDR2 as SYGVQD (reference sequence). CDR3 length: 15 amino acids. Trimming removed 3 bases from V and 6 bases from J; junction bases left unmatched: 6. The CDR3 DNA reads TGCGCCAGCAGTGACTCCGGGACAGGGCTCAATGAGCAGTTCTTC. It is translated as CASSDSGTGLNEQFF.

This chain connects TRBV28 to TRBJ2-1, with 8 bases matching TRBD2. The CDR3 is made up of 15 amino acids. The germline gives CDR1 MDHEN, CDR2 SYDVKM. The trim removed 7 bases at V and 2 bases at J, leaving 7 bases unmatched. Here the CDR3 reads CASTRAGGAYNEQFF. The CDR3, as DNA: TGTGCCAGCACCCGGGCGGGGGGCGCCTACAATGAGCAGTTCTTC.

V gene TRBV30 combines with J gene TRBJ2-7, with 7 bases that match TRBD1. In germline, CDR1 is GTSNPN, CDR2 SVGIG (reference sequence). The CDR3 loop spans 12 amino acids. With 5 bases clipped from V and 3 bases from J, the junction kept 4 bases outside the gene matches. CDR3 DNA sequence: TGTGCCTGGGGTACAGGGGACTACGAGCAGTACTTC. Amino acid sequence: CAWGTGDYEQYF.

The chain combines TRBV7-3 with TRBJ1-2; no reliable D call. The CDR3 length is 13 residues. CDR1 is SGHTA, CDR2 FQGTGA, per germline. The germline V and J ends were trimmed by 6 bases and 7 bases, with 15 bases remaining between them. The CDR3 reads CASSPQSGGGYTF. The CDR3 region has the DNA TGTGCCAGCAGTCCCCAAAGTGGAGGTGGCTACACCTTC.

This clone has only a few counts. This chain uses TRBV10-2 with TRBJ1-2, with unresolved D. Trimming removed 6 bases from V and 8 bases from J, with 16 bases in between. The CDR3 loop spans 13 amino acids. Germline V gene sequence: CDR1 WSHSY, CDR2 SAAADI. CDR3 bases: TGCGCCAGCAGCCTCAACCTTCGGCGAGGCTACACCTTC. Its translation: CASSLNLRRGYTF.

This chain connects TRBV9 to TRBJ1-1, with unresolved D. CDR1 is SGDLS, CDR2 YYNGEE, per germline. Trimming shortened V by 0 bases and J by 2 bases, and 8 bases separated the two germline ends. The CDR3 is 14 residues long. CDR3 in DNA: TGTGCCAGCAGCGTAGGGCAGAGTAACACTGAAGCTTTCTTT. This gives the protein CASSVGQSNTEAFF.

This clone was seen a single time. V gene TRBV2 combines with J gene TRBJ2-3; D is perhaps TRBD2 (6 bases). There are 14 residues in the CDR3. The germline CDR1 and CDR2 sequences are SNHLY and FYNNEI. V dropped 7 bases and J dropped 6 bases, with 17 bases sitting between them. CDR3 DNA: TGTGCCAGCAACCAACTAGCTGTCTACGATACGCAGTATTTT. Amino acid sequence: CASNQLAVYDTQYF.

The gene calls are TRBV6-6 and TRBJ2-5; a weak D match, TRBD2 (6 bases). This CDR3 contains 15 residues. Germline V gives CDR1 MNHNY, CDR2 SVGAGI (reference sequence). V lost 0 bases to trimming and J lost 1 base, with 9 bases between them. CDR3: CASSYSIGGQETQYF. CDR3 in DNA: TGTGCCAGCAGTTACTCGATCGGGGGCCAAGAGACCCAGTACTTC.

The chain has TRBV15 and TRBJ2-1; 11 bases line up with TRBD2. In germline, CDR1 is LNHNV, CDR2 YYDKDF (reference sequence). J was trimmed by 5 bases and V by 4 bases; bases with no gene match: 4. This CDR3 spans 15 amino acids. In DNA form, the CDR3 reads TGTGCCACCAGCAATAGCGGGGGGGGAGACAATGAGCAGTTCTTC. It encodes CATSNSGGGDNEQFF.

The table lists this clone with a few counts. This rearrangement joins TRBV28 to TRBJ1-2, with 11 bases fitting TRBD1. J gave up 4 bases and V 6 bases, and 4 bases lay outside the gene matches. Germline V gene data show CDR1 as MDHEN and CDR2 as SYDVKM. The CDR3 is made up of 14 amino acids. The CDR3 sequence: CASRDRGQVYGYTF. The CDR3 DNA follows: TGTGCCAGCAGGGACAGGGGGCAGGTCTATGGCTACACCTTC.

V usage is TRBV6-6 and J usage is TRBJ2-3; 9 bases fit TRBD2. The germline gives CDR1 MNHNY, CDR2 SVGAGI (reference sequence). This CDR3 is 16 amino acids long. V shed 2 bases and J 0 bases; nucleotides not matched to a gene: 3. Here the CDR3 reads CASSYGAGGSTDTQYF. The CDR3 DNA reads as TGTGCCAGCAGTTACGGGGCGGGAGGGAGCACAGATACGCAGTATTTT.

CDR3 in amino acids: CASSPLGLTLPYEQYF. In DNA form, the CDR3 reads TGTGCCAGCTCACCATTAGGACTAACACTACCCTACGAGCAGTACTTC. The chain links TRBV18 to TRBJ2-7; D is possibly TRBD2 (6 bases). The length of the CDR3 is 16 residues. V lost 2 bases, J lost 2 bases, and 16 bases lay in between. Germline assignment: CDR1 KGHSH and CDR2 LQKENI.

This clone was recorded only once. This chain uses TRBV11-2 with TRBJ1-4, with D unresolved. Germline V CDR1 and CDR2: SGHAT, FQNNGV. The V gene lost 3 bases and the J gene lost 6 bases, with 11 bases spanning the gap. The CDR3 spans 14 residues. CDR3 sequence reads: CASSLTRGDEKLFF. CDR3 DNA sequence: TGTGCCAGCAGCTTGACGCGAGGAGATGAAAAACTGTTTTTT. Combining the CDR3 with reference TRBV11-2 and TRBJ1-4 gives the whole variable domain EAGVAQSPRYKIIEKRQSVAFWCNPISGHATLYWYQQILGQGPKLLIQFQNNGVVDDSQLPKDRFSAERLKGVDSTLKIQPAKLEDSAVYLCASSLTRGDEKLFFGSGTQLSVL.

The rearrangement links TRBV10-1 to TRBJ2-1, with D uncertain. The CDR3 covers 13 residues. V was pared by 1 base and J by 9 bases, with 10 bases between. Germline values: CDR1 WNHNN, CDR2 SYGVQD (reference sequence). The CDR3 loop is CASSEWALGEQFF. As DNA, the CDR3 is TGCGCCAGCAGTGAGTGGGCTCTCGGTGAGCAGTTCTTC.

The chain couples TRBV29-1 to TRBJ1-2, with a weak D call TRBD1 (5 bases). Deletions cut 1 base from V and 9 bases from J, with 15 bases between. CDR1 is SQVTM, CDR2 ANQGSEA, per germline. The CDR3 is made up of 13 amino acids. CDR3 protein: CSVEVESSGRYTF. The CDR3, as DNA: TGCAGCGTTGAAGTCGAGAGTTCAGGGCGCTACACCTTC.

V and J are TRBV6-5 and TRBJ2-2, with no clear D. The V end was cut by 3 bases, the J end by 1 base, with 12 bases between. CDR1 is MNHEY, CDR2 SVGAGI, per germline. This CDR3 region has 16 residues. Here the CDR3 reads CASSYSQSGNTGELFF. CDR3 nucleotide sequence: TGTGCCAGCAGTTATTCCCAGTCAGGGAACACCGGGGAGCTGTTTTTT.

The chain joins TRBV7-9 to TRBJ2-2; D possibly corresponds to TRBD1 (5 bases). Germline CDR1 is SEHNR and CDR2 is FQNEAQ (reference sequence). Trimming pared 1 base from V and 0 bases from J, leaving 9 bases between. The CDR3 contains 16 residues. CDR3 sequence reads: CASSLGSGTNTGELFF. CDR3 DNA: TGTGCCAGCAGCTTAGGATCAGGGACGAACACCGGGGAGCTGTTTTTT.

This clone has just one count. The chain uses TRBV9 and TRBJ1-4; TRBD1 is a possible D gene (6 bases). Germline V gene lookup returns CDR1 SGDLS and CDR2 YYNGEE. The CDR3 is made up of 15 amino acids. Trimming took off 0 bases at V and 4 bases at J, with 10 bases between the two ends. The CDR3 nucleotides are TGTGCCAGCAGCGTAGGGACAGACGATAATGAAAAACTGTTTTTT. Its translation is CASSVGTDDNEKLFF.

This clone was counted only a few times. J is TRBJ1-1 and V is TRBV6-5; no firm D call. Germline values: CDR1 MNHEY, CDR2 SVGAGI. The CDR3 runs 13 residues. Trimming stripped 6 bases from V and 0 bases from J, with 8 bases between. The CDR3 reads CASRAPLNTEAFF. In DNA, the CDR3 is TGTGCCAGCAGGGCACCACTGAACACTGAAGCTTTCTTT.

The chain links TRBV30 to TRBJ1-2, with 8 bases that match TRBD1. Germline lookup yields CDR1 GTSNPN and CDR2 SVGIG (reference sequence). V lost 1 base and J lost 6; bases outside the gene matches: 16. The CDR3 is 17 amino acids. The CDR3 DNA follows: TGTGCCTGGAGTGCGAACCTCGGACAGGGTACTAGACATGGCTACACCTTC. Translation: CAWSANLGQGTRHGYTF.

The CDR3 spells CASSIDPGREQYF. As DNA, the CDR3 is TGTGCCAGCAGCATCGACCCCGGTAGAGAGCAGTACTTC. This chain joins TRBV2 and TRBJ2-7; D uncertain. The germline gives CDR1 SNHLY, CDR2 FYNNEI. The V gene lost 6 bases and the J gene lost 7 bases, with 16 bases spanning the gap. The CDR3 runs 13 residues.

As concerns this clone: The sample contains more than one DNA sequence encoding this CDR3. J is TRBJ2-2 and V is TRBV28; D call uncertain. There are 13 residues in the CDR3. Germline V CDR1 and CDR2: MDHEN, SYDVKM. With 5 bases removed from V and 0 bases from J, the gap between germline ends came to 4 bases. CDR3 protein: CASSTTNTGELFF. CDR3 coding DNA: TGTGCCAGCAGTACTACGAACACCGGGGAGCTGTTTTTT.

In its sample, this clone was seen once. Here the CDR3 reads CASGRVGATTGELFF. The CDR3 nucleotides are TGTGCCAGCGGGCGAGTAGGCGCAACCACCGGGGAGCTGTTTTTT. The chain couples TRBV6-5 to TRBJ2-2, with D hard to call. The CDR3 length is 15 residues. V lost 8 bases, J lost 4 bases, and 17 bases lay in between. From germline, CDR1 is MNHEY and CDR2 SVGAGI.

This clone was recorded a few times. The chain employs TRBV4-1 and TRBJ1-5; no reliable D call. Germline loops: CDR1 MGHRA, CDR2 YSYEKL. V dropped 4 bases and J dropped 2 bases, with 15 bases sitting between them. The CDR3 spans 16 residues. CDR3 sequence (DNA): TGCGCCAGCAGCCGCACAGTAACTCGCGGCAATCAGCCCCAGCATTTT. Amino acids: CASSRTVTRGNQPQHF.

V and J are TRBV5-4 and TRBJ1-2, with TRBD1 matching over 10 bases. The V gene end was trimmed by 1 base and the J gene end by 3 bases; junction bases not matched to a gene: 6. The CDR3 extends over 16 amino acids. Germline CDR1 SGHNT, CDR2 YYREEE (reference sequence). The chain's CDR3 is CASSLPPGQGYYGYTF. For the CDR3, the DNA is TGTGCCAGCAGCTTGCCTCCGGGACAGGGGTACTATGGCTACACCTTC.

The chain is built from TRBV29-1 and TRBJ1-5; tentatively, D is TRBD1 (5 bases). Germline values: CDR1 SQVTM, CDR2 ANQGSEA. Trimming cost V 4 bases and J 3 bases, with 10 bases left between them. CDR3 length equals 13 residues. The CDR3 DNA sequence: TGCAGCGTTGGACAGACCAACAATCAGCCCCAGCATTTT. It is translated as CSVGQTNNQPQHF.